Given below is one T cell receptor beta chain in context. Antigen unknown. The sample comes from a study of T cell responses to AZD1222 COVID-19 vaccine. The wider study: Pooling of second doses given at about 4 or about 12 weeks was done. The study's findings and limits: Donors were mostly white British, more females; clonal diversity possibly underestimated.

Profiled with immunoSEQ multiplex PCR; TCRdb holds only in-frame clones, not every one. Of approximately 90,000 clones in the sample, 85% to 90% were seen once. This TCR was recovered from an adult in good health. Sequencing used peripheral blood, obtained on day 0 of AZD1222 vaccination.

The CDR3 here is CASSYRLTSGTDTQYF. The CDR3 nucleotides read TGTGCCAGCAGTTACCGCCTGACTAGCGGCACAGATACGCAGTATTTT. The chain combines TRBV6-5 with TRBJ2-3, with 8 bases that match TRBD2. The V gene's germline CDR1 is MNHEY and CDR2 SVGAGI. V gave up 2 bases and J gave up 1 base; unmatched junction bases: 5. This CDR3 is 16 amino acids long.